This T cell receptor beta chain was identified in a study of cytomegalovirus exposure and HLA in healthy donors. The study's findings and limits: In an earlier analysis, in some 500 donors, most V segments appeared productive either ~87% or ~30% of the time. For presence/absence analyses, sequencing depth was assumed to be roughly uniform across donors. In a later analysis, at a false discovery rate of 0.05, 16,951 TCR beta sequences matched HLA alleles.

The PCR employed 60 Vbeta primers together with 13 Jbeta primers. Using immunoSEQ multiplex PCR, the repertoire was profiled, and TCRdb retains in-frame clones only, with some absent. The table includes 200,000 to 250,000 clones, roughly 80% detected once. Turning to this clone: The antigen is undetermined.

Germline CDR1 reads SGHRS; CDR2 reads YFSETQ. The CDR3 consists of 17 residues. Trimming removed 5 bases from V and 1 base from J; junction bases left unmatched: 8. This chain joins TRBV5-1 and TRBJ2-6, with TRBD1 identical over 8 bases. The TCR sequence derives from a man aged 45-60 years in good health and CMV-seronegative. The source material was PBMCs. The CDR3, as DNA: TGCGCCAGCAGGTCCGGGACAGGAGGTTCTGGGGCCAACGTCCTGACTTTC. It encodes CASRSGTGGSGANVLTF.